These 27 T cell receptor beta chains were sequenced from one sample in a study of beta chain features in type 1 diabetes. These receptors have no known antigen. General study findings and limits: Among all four CD4+ subsets, Type 1 diabetes patients had TCRB CDR3s that were moderately but significantly shorter.

Sequenced material consisted of expressed TCRB transcripts (all of the isolated RNA was reverse transcribed). The repertoire was sequenced with immunoSEQ multiplex PCR; TCRdb's copy has only in-frame clones and lacks some. The sample consists of a few hundred thousand clones, roughly 12% of them appearing once. Sequenced material: naive CD4+ T cells from blood. Source of these receptors: a young woman with type 1 diabetes.

The table lists this clone with a few counts. This chain connects TRBV10-3 to TRBJ2-7; the D gene is possibly TRBD2 (5 bases). The CDR3 loop spans 13 amino acids. V lost 4 bases to trimming and J lost 3 bases, with 10 bases between them. Germline-derived CDR1 and CDR2 are ENHRY and SYGVKD. CDR3 sequence: CAISGTPDYEQYV. The CDR3 DNA reads TGTGCCATCAGTGGGACTCCCGACTACGAGCAGTACGTC.

V gene TRBV5-1 combines with J gene TRBJ2-7; TRBD1 aligns across 9 bases. The germline gives CDR1 SGHRS, CDR2 YFSETQ. V lost 4 bases and J lost 4; bases outside the gene matches: 9. This CDR3 is 15 amino acids long. Written as DNA, the CDR3 is TGCGCCAGCAGCGCCACCGGGACAGGGTTTTACGAGCAGTACTTC. It specifies CASSATGTGFYEQYF.

This chain connects TRBV28 to TRBJ2-3, with D possibly TRBD1 on 5 matching bases. Germline values: CDR1 MDHEN, CDR2 SYDVKM. Trimming left V 5 bases short and J 3 bases short, with 9 bases between. There are 13 residues in the CDR3. Here the CDR3 reads CASSPRQTDTQYF. The CDR3 coding sequence is TGTGCCAGCAGTCCCCGACAGACAGATACGCAGTATTTT.

V and J are TRBV5-1 and TRBJ1-3, with D unresolved. CDR3 length equals 15 residues. V was pared by 1 base and J by 0 bases, with 8 bases between. Germline assignment: CDR1 SGHRS and CDR2 YFSETQ. The CDR3 protein is CASSLSGNSGNTIYF. In DNA, the CDR3 is TGCGCCAGCAGCTTGAGCGGGAACTCTGGAAACACCATATATTTT.

This clone was counted only a few times. CDR3 amino acids: CASSNGQGNYGYTF. The CDR3 coding sequence is TGTGCCAGCAGCAACGGACAGGGCAACTATGGCTACACCTTC. The chain links TRBV18 to TRBJ1-2, with 8 bases aligning to TRBD1. This CDR3 is built from 14 residues. With V trimmed by 8 bases and J by 2 bases, 7 bases remained unmatched. Germline V gene data show CDR1 as KGHSH and CDR2 as LQKENI.

The chain combines TRBV11-2 with TRBJ2-5; D unresolved. Germline assignment: CDR1 SGHAT and CDR2 FQNNGV. Trimming shortened V by 3 bases and J by 5 bases, and 7 bases separated the two germline ends. CDR3 length: 12 residues. CDR3: CASSFHLETQYF. The CDR3 DNA reads TGTGCCAGCAGCTTCCATTTGGAGACCCAGTACTTC.

This clone was counted between two and nine times. The chain links TRBV15 to TRBJ2-2, with D possibly matching TRBD1 (5 bases). Germline V lookup: CDR1 LNHNV, CDR2 YYDKDF (reference sequence). The CDR3 covers 16 residues. V was clipped by 0 bases and J by 4 bases, with 12 bases between them. Here the CDR3 reads CATSRDLQGPTGELFF. The CDR3 DNA follows: TGTGCCACCAGCAGAGATCTCCAGGGCCCCACCGGGGAGCTGTTTTTT.

The rearrangement links TRBV7-9 to TRBJ2-1; 10 nucleotides align to TRBD1. V gave up 5 bases and J gave up 7 bases; unmatched junction bases: 14. CDR1 is SEHNR and CDR2 is FQNEAQ in the germline V gene (reference sequence). The CDR3 spans 17 residues. The CDR3 sequence is CASSRPVGTGVGNEQFF. In DNA form, the CDR3 reads TGTGCCAGCAGCCGTCCCGTGGGGACAGGGGTGGGAAATGAGCAGTTCTTC.

This clone was detected a few times. This rearrangement joins TRBV19 to TRBJ2-3; the D is unclear. The CDR3 loop spans 15 amino acids. The V gene's germline CDR1 is LNHDA and CDR2 SQIVND (reference sequence). V was trimmed by 6 bases and J by 4 bases, leaving 17 bases between them. Written as DNA, the CDR3 is TGTGCCAGTAGCTCTTTGACAACCCCTGCAGATACGCAGTATTTT. This encodes CASSSLTTPADTQYF.

The chain combines TRBV7-2 with TRBJ2-7, with 8 nucleotides matching TRBD2. CDR1 and CDR2 from the germline V gene are SGHTA and FQGNSA. The ends lost 1 base at V and 3 bases at J; junction bases unmatched: 5. This CDR3 is built from 15 residues. CDR3 protein: CASSLGGLANYEQYF. Written as DNA, the CDR3 is TGTGCCAGCAGCTTAGGAGGACTAGCTAACTACGAGCAGTACTTC.

Worth noting for this clone: The sample carries other DNA sequences with the same CDR3. The V call is TRBV5-1, the J call TRBJ2-7, with 9 nucleotides matching TRBD1. Unmatched junction bases numbered 6, after V lost 4 bases and J lost 7 bases. This CDR3 is 13 amino acids long. Germline V gives CDR1 SGHRS, CDR2 YFSETQ. CDR3 bases: TGCGCCAGCAGCCCACAGGGGGCTGGTGAGCAGTACTTC. It specifies CASSPQGAGEQYF.

The J gene is TRBJ2-2, the V gene TRBV7-2; D might be TRBD2 (5 bases). Looked up from germline, CDR1 is SGHTA and CDR2 is FQGNSA. This CDR3 contains 14 residues. Trimming pared 3 bases from V and 8 bases from J, leaving 13 bases between. This chain's CDR3 is CASSFPRDSGELFF. Here the CDR3 DNA reads TGTGCCAGCAGCTTCCCCCGGGATTCGGGGGAGCTGTTTTTT. Supplemented by reference TRBV7-2 and TRBJ2-2, the full variable domain reads GAGVSQSPSNKVTEKGKDVELRCDPISGHTALYWYRQSLGQGLEFLIYFQGNSAPDKSGLPSDRFSAERTGGSVSTLTIQRTQQEDSAVYLCASSFPRDSGELFFGEGSRLTVL.

There are a few counts of this clone. The chain couples TRBV2 to TRBJ2-6, with D unresolved. This CDR3 is 13 amino acids long. CDR1 is SNHLY and CDR2 is FYNNEI in the germline V gene. Trimming removed 8 bases at V and 6 bases at J, with 11 bases between. The CDR3 spells CASLRELANVLTF. The CDR3 region has the DNA TGTGCCAGCTTAAGAGAACTGGCCAACGTCCTGACTTTC.

The chain links TRBV7-9 to TRBJ1-1, with a weak D call TRBD1 (5 bases). The V and J ends lost 3 bases and 7 bases respectively, with 12 bases between them. The CDR3 covers 13 residues. Germline lookup yields CDR1 SEHNR and CDR2 FQNEAQ (reference sequence). In nucleotides, the CDR3 is TGTGCCAGCAGCTTTATGGGGACTCATGAAGCTTTCTTT. Translation: CASSFMGTHEAFF.

This clone was counted a few times. The rearrangement joins TRBV7-2 to TRBJ2-7; D is possibly TRBD2 (6 bases). V was shortened by 3 bases and J by 7 bases, with 22 bases between the two germline ends. The CDR3 length is 16 residues. Germline V gene lookup returns CDR1 SGHTA and CDR2 FQGNSA. CDR3 bases: TGTGCCAGCAGCTTTCATTACGGGGGACGGGCTCGGGAGCAGTACTTC. Residues: CASSFHYGGRAREQYF.

The chain is built from TRBV19 and TRBJ2-7, with D unresolved. This CDR3 is 14 amino acids long. The V gene's germline CDR1 is LNHDA and CDR2 SQIVND (reference sequence). V lost 6 bases and J lost 2, with 14 bases in between. The CDR3 DNA reads as TGTGCCAGTAGCTCCCGACTGAGAACCTACGAGCAGTACTTC. Encoded protein: CASSSRLRTYEQYF.

This clone was seen only a few times. This chain uses TRBV7-3 with TRBJ2-2; D ambiguous. The CDR3 has 13 amino acids. V gave up 4 bases and J gave up 6 bases, with 9 bases separating them. CDR1 is SGHTA and CDR2 is FQGTGA in the germline V gene. Here the CDR3 reads CASSSQSAGELFF. The CDR3 DNA reads as TGTGCCAGCAGCTCGCAAAGCGCCGGGGAGCTGTTTTTT.

The chain couples TRBV7-2 to TRBJ1-5; D uncertain. Germline-derived CDR1 and CDR2 are SGHTA and FQGNSA. Trimming took 5 bases from V and 3 from J, leaving 11 bases between them. CDR3 length: 14 residues. CDR3 region: CASSQEGNNQPQHF. The CDR3 DNA is TGTGCCAGCAGCCAGGAGGGAAACAATCAGCCCCAGCATTTT.

This clone has only a few counts. This chain joins TRBV11-2 and TRBJ2-1, with D perhaps TRBD1 (6 bases). The germline V gene has CDR1 SGHAT and CDR2 FQNNGV. The CDR3 is 14 amino acids. The V end lost 5 bases, the J end lost 4 bases, and 12 bases lay between the germline ends. CDR3 sequence reads: CASSIRTAYNEQFF. The CDR3 region has the DNA TGTGCCAGCAGCATCAGGACAGCATACAATGAGCAGTTCTTC.

A single count supports this clone. This chain connects TRBV11-3 to TRBJ2-7, with D perhaps matching TRBD2 (5 bases). Between the trimmed V and J ends, which lost 1 base and 0 bases, there was a span of 10 bases. From germline, CDR1 is SGHNT and CDR2 YENEEA. CDR3 length equals 15 residues. CDR3 in amino acids: CASSLGGPSSYEQYF. The CDR3 DNA is TGTGCCAGCAGCTTAGGCGGGCCGAGCTCCTACGAGCAGTACTTC. Variable domain in full (rest from reference TRBV11-3 and TRBJ2-7): EAGVVQSPRYKIIEKKQPVAFWCNPISGHNTLYWYLQNLGQGPELLIRYENEEAVDDSQLPKDRFSAERLKGVDSTLKIQPAELGDSAVYLCASSLGGPSSYEQYFGPGTRLTVT.

The chain is built from TRBV6-5 and TRBJ2-7; TRBD1 agrees at 9 bases. CDR3 length: 15 amino acids. Germline values: CDR1 MNHEY, CDR2 SVGAGI. The trim removed 5 bases at V and 2 bases at J, leaving 7 bases unmatched. CDR3 in amino acids: CASSPRTGATYEQYV. As DNA, the CDR3 is TGTGCCAGCAGTCCCCGGACAGGGGCGACCTACGAGCAGTACGTC.

This clone was seen a handful of times. V and J are TRBV5-1 and TRBJ2-3, with 9 bases matching TRBD2. Germline assignment: CDR1 SGHRS and CDR2 YFSETQ. The trim removed 3 bases at V and 4 bases at J, leaving 6 bases unmatched. The CDR3 has 15 amino acids. In nucleotides, the CDR3 is TGCGCCAGCAGCTCCTTAGCGGGAGCGGCAGATACGCAGTATTTT. This codes for CASSSLAGAADTQYF.

The genes are TRBV19 and TRBJ2-2; tentative D call: TRBD2 (7 bases). Trimming removed 2 bases from V and 4 bases from J, with 8 bases in between. In germline, CDR1 is LNHDA, CDR2 SQIVND (reference sequence). This CDR3 is built from 14 residues. CDR3 coding DNA: TGTGCCAGTAGTATACGGGGGGCCACCGGGGAGCTGTTTTTT. This encodes CASSIRGATGELFF. Full variable domain (remainder filled in from reference TRBV19 and TRBJ2-2): DGGITQSPKYLFRKEGQNVTLSCEQNLNHDAMYWYRQDPGQGLRLIYYSQIVNDFQKGDIAEGYSVSREKKESFPLTVTSAQKNPTAFYLCASSIRGATGELFFGEGSRLTVL.

This clone was recorded a few times. This sequence joins TRBV19 and TRBJ2-3; TRBD2 matches 10 bases. The V and J ends lost 6 bases and 0 bases, in that order; junction bases with no gene match: 6. In germline, CDR1 is LNHDA, CDR2 SQIVND (reference sequence). CDR3 length equals 16 residues. CDR3 protein: CASRTGLAPSTDTQYF. DNA of the CDR3: TGTGCCAGTAGGACGGGACTAGCGCCAAGCACAGATACGCAGTATTTT.

This clone came up a few times. The chain links TRBV19 to TRBJ2-1; 11 bases fit TRBD2. Germline values: CDR1 LNHDA, CDR2 SQIVND (reference sequence). This CDR3 spans 16 amino acids. With 2 bases clipped from V and 2 bases from J, the junction kept 2 bases outside the gene matches. CDR3 coding DNA: TGTGCCAGTAGTATACTAGCGGGAGGCCCCTACAATGAGCAGTTCTTC. Encoded protein: CASSILAGGPYNEQFF.

This clone showed up just a few times. The genes are TRBV28 and TRBJ2-5; D gene uncertain. The germline V gene encodes CDR1 MDHEN and CDR2 SYDVKM. The CDR3 contains 13 residues. V dropped 2 bases and J dropped 4 bases, with 8 bases sitting between them. CDR3 nucleotides: TGTGCCAGCAGTTTAGGTATGAGAGAGACCCAGTACTTC. Translated: CASSLGMRETQYF. Full variable domain (rest looked up from reference TRBV28 and TRBJ2-5): DVKVTQSSRYLVKRTGEKVFLECVQDMDHENMFWYRQDPGLGLRLIYFSYDVKMKEKGDIPEGYSVSREKKERFSLILESASTNQTSMYLCASSLGMRETQYFGPGTRLLVL.

This clone was seen a few times. The chain links TRBV28 to TRBJ1-2; TRBD1 matches at 7 bases. Germline V gene lookup returns CDR1 MDHEN and CDR2 SYDVKM. With 5 bases clipped from V and 4 bases from J, the junction kept 16 bases outside the gene matches. The CDR3 is made up of 17 amino acids. This CDR3 is CASSLPSVGQELYGYTF. Here the CDR3 DNA reads TGTGCCAGCAGTCTGCCGTCGGTTGGACAGGAACTCTATGGCTACACCTTC.